This T cell receptor beta chain was sequenced during a study of T cells in women clearing cervical HPV infection. General study points: Repertoire richness, not evenness, was significantly elevated in CIN3+ cases versus controls. TRBV6-7 abundance was lower in cases than controls (0.11% versus 0.16%).

Sequenced by immunoSEQ multiplex PCR; TCRdb stores in-frame clones only, minus some. This listing includes tens of thousands of clones. V was cut by 4 bases and J by 1 base, with 13 bases left in between. This CDR3 is built from 15 residues. CDR1 is MNHNS and CDR2 is SASEGT in the germline V gene. Each participant carried one incident cervical HPV16 infection only. Worth noting for this clone: Its specificity is not known. The CDR3 is cut off 3 residues early in the read; its end comes from the germline J gene.

This TCR came from a woman aged 18-70 years with a cervical HPV16 infection that either progressed to CIN3+ or cleared (not recorded which). Material: blood buffy coat. The chain combines TRBV6-1 with TRBJ1-1; D remains ambiguous. The CDR3 here is CASSGRLTPNTEAFF. Incomplete CDR3 DNA: TGTGCCAGCAGTGGCCGACTCACCCCGAACACTGAA.